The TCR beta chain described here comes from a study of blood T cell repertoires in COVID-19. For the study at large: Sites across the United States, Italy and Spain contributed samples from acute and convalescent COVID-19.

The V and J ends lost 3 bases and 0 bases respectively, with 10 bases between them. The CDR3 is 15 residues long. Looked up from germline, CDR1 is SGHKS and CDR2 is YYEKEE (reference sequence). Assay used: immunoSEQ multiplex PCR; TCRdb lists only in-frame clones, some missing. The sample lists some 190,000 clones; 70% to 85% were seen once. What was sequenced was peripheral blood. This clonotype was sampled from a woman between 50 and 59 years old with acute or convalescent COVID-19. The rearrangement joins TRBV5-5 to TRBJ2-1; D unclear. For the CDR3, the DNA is TGTGCCAGCAGCTCCCGGTACTCCTCCTACAATGAGCAGTTCTTC. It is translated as CASSSRYSSYNEQFF.